Listed here is a single T cell receptor (beta chain). It lacks a known antigen. No much larger clone is present one base from it, and per-base qualities are unavailable. The data derive from a study of blood T cell repertoires in COVID-19 (dated by TCRdb to 2020 to 2021). Regarding the complete study: Samples covering the acute and convalescent phases of COVID-19 were provided by collaborators in the United States, Italy and Spain. Sample metadata almost always included a de-identified subject ID, COVID-19 status, age in years and sex. Where HLA class I and class II types were available, the types were taken from metadata supplied by the sample provider, not from assay-based typing. The prospective study material was composed of cDNA or gDNA derived from T cells, B-cell-depleted T cells, or PBMCs. The samples were drawn from two sources: the first 160 participants of the ongoing ImmuneRACE study, and 1,254 subjects contributed by 6 global collaborators. The dataset comprised deeply sampled blood TCRbeta repertoires from subjects exposed to, actively infected with, or recovered from COVID-19. A freely available public database, intended as a resource for researchers studying the immune response to SARS-CoV-2, is where the repertoires were released. The paper as a whole reports these results and caveats: The amount of clinical and demographic metadata varied by source and participant and was provided uncurated.

TCRbeta CDR3 regions were amplified from genomic DNA by means of the immunoSEQ Assay, a bias-controlled multiplex PCR. Regarding the original processing steps: The number of nucleated cells in each sample was estimated by amplification of reference gene primers within the assay. To quantify the absolute abundance of each unique TCRbeta CDR3 rearrangement, sequence reads were collapsed and filtered. For each sample, productive Simpson clonality was calculated by taking the square root of Simpson's diversity index across productive rearrangements. TCRdb's version of the immuneACCESS table is confined to in-frame rearrangements and falls short of the full clone set. An unresolved V gene accounts for under half of the shortfall where checked; the remainder is of unknown origin. The V and J calls and clone size come from that table; D and trimming were worked out from the DNA. In this sample the table shows about 210,000 clones, approximately 86% of which occur a single time. In total, the top ten clones hold under 0.9% of the sample.

For CDR1 and CDR2, the germline V gene (reference sequence) lists LNHDA and SQIVND. Counted from cysteine to phenylalanine, this CDR3 has 16 amino acids. The only DNA kept is the CDR3, 48 bases in frame from the first base. Compared with germline, V lacks 4 bases and J lacks 1 base; bases without a gene match: 6. Whole blood was collected in K2EDTA tubes by collaborating institutions according to the institutions' own protocols. Collaborator samples were shipped for TCRbeta analysis as frozen whole blood, isolated PBMCs, or DNA extracted from either sample type. The clonotype comes from a man aged 40-55 years with acute or convalescent COVID-19. The sample was peripheral blood. The sequence is built from TRBV19 and TRBJ2-2, with 7 bases matching TRBD2. The CDR3: CASSKWEGVNTGELFF. The sequenced DNA is TGTGCCAGTAGTAAATGGGAGGGTGTGAACACCGGGGAGCTGTTTTTT. The CDR3, completed at both ends by the reference TRBV19 and TRBJ2-2 genes, gives the full variable domain DGGITQSPKYLFRKEGQNVTLSCEQNLNHDAMYWYRQDPGQGLRLIYYSQIVNDFQKGDIAEGYSVSREKKESFPLTVTSAQKNPTAFYLCASSKWEGVNTGELFFGEGSRLTVL.